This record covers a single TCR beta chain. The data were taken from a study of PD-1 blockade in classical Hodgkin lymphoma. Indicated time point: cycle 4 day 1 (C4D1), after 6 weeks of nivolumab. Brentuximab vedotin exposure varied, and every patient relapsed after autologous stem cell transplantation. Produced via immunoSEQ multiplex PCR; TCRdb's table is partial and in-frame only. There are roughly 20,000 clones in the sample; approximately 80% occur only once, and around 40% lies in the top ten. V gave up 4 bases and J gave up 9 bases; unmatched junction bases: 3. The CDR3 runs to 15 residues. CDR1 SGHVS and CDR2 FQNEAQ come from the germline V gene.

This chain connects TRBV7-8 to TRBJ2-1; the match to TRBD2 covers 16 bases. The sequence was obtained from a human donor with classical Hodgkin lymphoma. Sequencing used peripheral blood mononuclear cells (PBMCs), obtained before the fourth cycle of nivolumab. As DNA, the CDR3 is TGTGCCAGCAGCTCGGGGACTAGCGGGGGGGTTGAGCAGTTCTTC. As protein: CASSSGTSGGVEQFF. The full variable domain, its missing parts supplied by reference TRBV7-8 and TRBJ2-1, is GAGVSQSPRYKVAKRGQDVALRCDPISGHVSLFWYQQALGQGPEFLTYFQNEAQLDKSGLPSDRFFAERPEGSVSTLKIQRTQQEDSAVYLCASSSGTSGGVEQFFGPGTRLTVL.